This T cell receptor beta chain was identified during a study of blood T cell repertoires in COVID-19. For the study at large: The samples span acute and convalescent COVID-19 from the United States, Italy and Spain. Sample material is recorded as cDNA or gDNA derived from T cells, B-cell-depleted T cells, or PBMCs.

Participant-reported clinical history was the basis for cohort assignment. As originally analysed: By means of reference gene primer amplification, nucleated cell counts were estimated. Profiling relied on immunoSEQ multiplex PCR, and the TCRdb table lists in-frame clones only, not all of them. V and J calls and clone size are as listed in that table; D and trimming were resolved from the DNA. The repertoire holds about 220,000 clones, around 89% seen once, with 2% to 3% in the top ten. The CDR3 loop spans 14 amino acids. Germline CDR1 SQVTM, CDR2 ANQGSEA. V was pared by 3 bases and J by 6 bases, with 8 bases of the junction left unmatched.

Sequencing used PBMCs or T cells enriched from blood (not recorded which). This TCR was recovered from a woman aged 40 to 55 with acute COVID-19. The chain links TRBV29-1 to TRBJ2-1, with 7 bases fitting TRBD2. This CDR3 is CSVEIRTSSNEQFF. CDR3 coding DNA: TGCAGCGTTGAGATAAGGACTAGTTCCAATGAGCAGTTCTTC.